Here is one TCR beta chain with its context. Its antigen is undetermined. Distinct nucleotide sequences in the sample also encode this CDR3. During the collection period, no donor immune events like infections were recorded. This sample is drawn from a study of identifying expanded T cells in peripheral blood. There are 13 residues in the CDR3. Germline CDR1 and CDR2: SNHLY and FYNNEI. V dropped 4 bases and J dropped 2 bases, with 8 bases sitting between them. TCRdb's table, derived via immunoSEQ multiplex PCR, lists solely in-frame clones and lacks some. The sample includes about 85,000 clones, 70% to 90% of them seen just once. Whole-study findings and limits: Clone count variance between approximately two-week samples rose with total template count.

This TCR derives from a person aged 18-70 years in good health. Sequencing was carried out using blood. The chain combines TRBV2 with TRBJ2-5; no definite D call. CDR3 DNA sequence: TGTGCCAGCAGTGGGGATGGTCAAGAGACCCAGTACTTC. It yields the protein CASSGDGQETQYF.